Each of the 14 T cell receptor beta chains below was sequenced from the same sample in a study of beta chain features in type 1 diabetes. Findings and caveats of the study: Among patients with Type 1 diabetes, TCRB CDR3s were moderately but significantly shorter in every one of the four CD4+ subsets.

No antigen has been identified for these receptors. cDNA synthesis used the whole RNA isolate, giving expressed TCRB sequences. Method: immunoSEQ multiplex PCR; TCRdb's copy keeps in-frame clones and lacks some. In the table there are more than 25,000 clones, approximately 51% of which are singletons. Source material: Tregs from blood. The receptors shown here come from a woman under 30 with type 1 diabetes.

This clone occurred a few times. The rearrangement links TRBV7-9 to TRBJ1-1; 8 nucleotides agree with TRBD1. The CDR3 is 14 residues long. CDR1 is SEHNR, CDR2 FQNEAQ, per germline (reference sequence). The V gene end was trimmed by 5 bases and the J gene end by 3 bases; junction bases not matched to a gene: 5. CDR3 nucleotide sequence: TGTGCCAGCAGCCGGACAGGGAGTTACACTGAAGCTTTCTTT. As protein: CASSRTGSYTEAFF.

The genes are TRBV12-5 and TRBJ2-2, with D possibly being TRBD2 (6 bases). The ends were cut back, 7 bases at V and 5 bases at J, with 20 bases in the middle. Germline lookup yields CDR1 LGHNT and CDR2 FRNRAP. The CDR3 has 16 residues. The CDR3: CASVHELASGTGELFF. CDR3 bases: TGTGCTAGTGTTCATGAACTAGCCTCGGGGACCGGGGAGCTGTTTTTT.

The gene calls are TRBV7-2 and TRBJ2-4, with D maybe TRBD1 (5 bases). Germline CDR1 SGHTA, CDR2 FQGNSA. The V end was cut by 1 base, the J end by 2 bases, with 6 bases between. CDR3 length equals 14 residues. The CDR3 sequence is CASSLGQPKNIQYF. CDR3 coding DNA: TGTGCCAGCAGCTTAGGACAGCCCAAAAACATTCAGTACTTC.

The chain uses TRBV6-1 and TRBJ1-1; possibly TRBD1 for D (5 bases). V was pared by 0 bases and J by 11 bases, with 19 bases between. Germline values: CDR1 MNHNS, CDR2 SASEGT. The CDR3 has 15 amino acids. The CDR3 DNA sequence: TGTGCCAGCAGTGAAGCGTTGGGGGGGGACCTGGGGGCTTTCTTT. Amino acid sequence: CASSEALGGDLGAFF.

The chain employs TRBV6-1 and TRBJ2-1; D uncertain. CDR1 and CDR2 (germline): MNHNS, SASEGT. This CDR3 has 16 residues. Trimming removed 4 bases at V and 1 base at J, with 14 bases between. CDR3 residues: CASSASWVWSYNEQFF. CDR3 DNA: TGTGCCAGCAGTGCTAGTTGGGTCTGGTCCTACAATGAGCAGTTCTTC.

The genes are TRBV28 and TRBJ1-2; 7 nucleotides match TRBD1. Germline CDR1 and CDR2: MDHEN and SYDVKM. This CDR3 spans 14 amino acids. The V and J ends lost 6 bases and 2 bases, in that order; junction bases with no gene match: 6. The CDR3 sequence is CASSLQGKNYGYTF. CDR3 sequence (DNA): TGTGCCAGCAGCTTACAGGGGAAGAACTATGGCTACACCTTC.

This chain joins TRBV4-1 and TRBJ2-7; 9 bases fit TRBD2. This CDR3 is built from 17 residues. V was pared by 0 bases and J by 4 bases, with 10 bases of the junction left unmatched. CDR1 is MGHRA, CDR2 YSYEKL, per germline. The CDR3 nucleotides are TGCGCCAGCAGCCAAGATTGGGGAGCTAGCGGGACATACGAGCAGTACTTC. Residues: CASSQDWGASGTYEQYF.

The DNA of the CDR3 is TGTGCCAGCAGCTCCGGGACAGGGATAGGCGAAGCTTTCTTT. Translated, it gives CASSSGTGIGEAFF. The chain recombines TRBV5-6 with TRBJ1-1; 9 positions agree with TRBD1. V shed 3 bases and J 8 bases; nucleotides not matched to a gene: 8. Per the germline V gene, CDR1 is SGHDT and CDR2 is YYEEEE. The CDR3 sequence is 14 residues long. Full variable domain (rest looked up from reference TRBV5-6 and TRBJ1-1): DAGVTQSPTHLIKTRGQQVTLRCSPKSGHDTVSWYQQALGQGPQFIFQYYEEEERQRGNFPDRFSGHQFPNYSSELNVNALLLGDSALYLCASSSGTGIGEAFFGQGTRLTVV.

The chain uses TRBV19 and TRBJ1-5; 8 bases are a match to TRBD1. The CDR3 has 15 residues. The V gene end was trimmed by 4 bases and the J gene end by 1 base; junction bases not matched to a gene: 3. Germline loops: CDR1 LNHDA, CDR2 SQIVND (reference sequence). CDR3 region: CASSTYRGSNQPQHF. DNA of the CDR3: TGTGCCAGTAGTACCTACAGGGGGAGCAATCAGCCCCAGCATTTT.

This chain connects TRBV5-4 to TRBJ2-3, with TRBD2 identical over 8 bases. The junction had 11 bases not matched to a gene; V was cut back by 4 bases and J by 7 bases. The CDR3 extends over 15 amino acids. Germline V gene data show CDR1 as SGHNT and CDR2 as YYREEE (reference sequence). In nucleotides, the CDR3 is TGTGCCAGCAGCCCAGAGGGGACTAGAGTTAATACGCAGTATTTT. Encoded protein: CASSPEGTRVNTQYF.

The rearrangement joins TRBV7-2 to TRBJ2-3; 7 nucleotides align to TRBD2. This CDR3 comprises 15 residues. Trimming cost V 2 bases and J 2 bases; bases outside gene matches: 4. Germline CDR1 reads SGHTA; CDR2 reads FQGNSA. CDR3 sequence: CASSLQAGATDTQYF. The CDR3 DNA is TGTGCCAGCAGCTTACAGGCGGGAGCCACAGATACGCAGTATTTT.

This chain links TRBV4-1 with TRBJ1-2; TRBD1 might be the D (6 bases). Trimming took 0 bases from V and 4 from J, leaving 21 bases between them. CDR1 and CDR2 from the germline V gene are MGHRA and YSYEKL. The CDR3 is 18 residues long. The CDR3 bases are TGCGCCAGCAGCCAAGATGGGGCCCGACAGGCCCAATTCTATGGCTACACCTTC. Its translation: CASSQDGARQAQFYGYTF.

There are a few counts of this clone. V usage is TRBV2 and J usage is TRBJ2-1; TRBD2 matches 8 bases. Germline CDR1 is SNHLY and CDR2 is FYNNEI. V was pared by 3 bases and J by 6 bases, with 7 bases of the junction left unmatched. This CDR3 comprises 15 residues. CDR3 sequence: CASSDMGGLANEQFF. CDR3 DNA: TGTGCCAGCAGTGATATGGGAGGACTAGCCAATGAGCAGTTCTTC. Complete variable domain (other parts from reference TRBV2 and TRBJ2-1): EPEVTQTPSHQVTQMGQEVILRCVPISNHLYFYWYRQILGQKVEFLVSFYNNEISEKSEIFDDQFSVERPDGSNFTLKIRSTKLEDSAMYFCASSDMGGLANEQFFGPGTRLTVL.

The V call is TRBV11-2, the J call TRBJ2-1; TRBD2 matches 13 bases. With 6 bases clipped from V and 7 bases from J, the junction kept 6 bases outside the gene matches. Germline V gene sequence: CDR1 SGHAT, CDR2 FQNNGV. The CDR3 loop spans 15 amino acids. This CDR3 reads CASSRTSGSINEQFF. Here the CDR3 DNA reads TGTGCCAGCAGTCGGACTAGCGGGAGTATAAATGAGCAGTTCTTC.